This T cell receptor beta chain is drawn from a study of T cell changes during pregnancy in multiple sclerosis. This clone was seen a single time. The table came from immunoSEQ multiplex PCR; TCRdb's copy has only in-frame clones and leaves some out. The sample contains approximately 110,000 clones, 80% to 95% of which appear only once. The origin of this receptor is a female donor with multiple sclerosis, enrolled in a pregnancy study. Sequences were derived from peripheral blood, sampled in the third trimester of pregnancy.

The CDR3, as DNA: TGTGCCAGCAGCCCTCGTGGAGGGATCGGGGACACTGAAGCTTTCTTT. Residues: CASSPRGGIGDTEAFF. The V call is TRBV7-8, the J call TRBJ1-1; D gene uncertain. Germline lookup yields CDR1 SGHVS and CDR2 FQNEAQ. V lost 5 bases, J lost 3 bases, and 19 bases lay in between. The CDR3 extends over 16 amino acids.